This T cell receptor (beta chain) was recovered during a study of T cells in localized non-small cell lung cancer. Regarding this clone: Its antigen is still unknown.

The data were produced by immunoSEQ multiplex PCR, yet TCRdb's version contains in-frame clones alone and is incomplete. The sample has 38,000 or so clones; roughly 90% are singletons. Study conclusions and caveats: There was higher T cell clonality in uninvolved adjacent lung than in tumor, and it was highest there. Median detection of top 100 tumor clones in adjacent lung was around 60 clones.

The CDR3 is made up of 16 amino acids. CDR1 is MDHEN, CDR2 SYDVKM, per germline. Trimming removed 2 bases at V and 2 bases at J, with 14 bases between. This sequence was found in a male donor aged 60 or over with stage II lung adenocarcinoma. Sample: peripheral blood mononuclear cells, taken before any cancer treatment. This chain joins TRBV28 and TRBJ2-3, with D perhaps TRBD2 (6 bases). CDR3 nucleotide sequence: TGTGCCAGCAGTTTAGTACTAGCATCAATCACAGATACGCAGTATTTT. It encodes CASSLVLASITDTQYF.